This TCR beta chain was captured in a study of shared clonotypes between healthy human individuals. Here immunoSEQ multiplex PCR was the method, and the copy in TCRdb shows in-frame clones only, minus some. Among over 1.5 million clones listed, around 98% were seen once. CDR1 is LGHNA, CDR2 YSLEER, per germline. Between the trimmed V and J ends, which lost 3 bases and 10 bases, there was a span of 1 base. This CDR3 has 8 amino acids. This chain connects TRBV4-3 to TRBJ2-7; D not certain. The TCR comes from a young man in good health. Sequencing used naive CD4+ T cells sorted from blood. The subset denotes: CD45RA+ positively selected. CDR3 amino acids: CASSHQYF. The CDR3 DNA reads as TGCGCCAGCAGCCACCAGTACTTC.